The rows below give T cell receptor beta chains drawn from one sample of a study of OX40 agonist ivuxolimab in advanced cancers. Sequencing used immunoSEQ multiplex PCR; TCRdb keeps in-frame clones, though not all of them. The sample lists tens of thousands of clones; 84% were seen once. Sample: CD4+ or CD8+ T cells sorted from blood, taken in a trial of the OX40 agonist ivuxolimab. These TCRs come from an adult with an advanced solid tumor such as melanoma, head and neck, liver or kidney cancer. CDR3s include the opening cysteine and the closing phenylalanine or tryptophan. A D gene is named only where the DNA matches it firmly. A clone size is listed for some rows: how often the clone was seen (once, few, many), or a class if it is expanded.

clone_size j_call d_call v_call cdr3_nt cdr3_aa
NA TRBJ2-7 TRBD2 TRBV7-9 TGTGCCAGCAGCTTAGCTGGCGGGAGTAAATACGAGCAGTACTTC CASSLAGGSKYEQYF
NA TRBJ2-2 NA TRBV5-1 TGCGCCAGCAGGAACACCGGGGAGCTGTTTTTT CASRNTGELFF
NA TRBJ1-5 NA TRBV2 TGTGCCAGCAGTTTATATAGTCAGCCCCAGCATTTT CASSLYSQPQHF
NA TRBJ2-2 NA TRBV15 TGTGCCACCAGCAGAGATCTAGAAGGCGCCGGGGAGCTGTTTTTT CATSRDLEGAGELFF
NA TRBJ2-3 NA TRBV4-3 TGCGCCAGCAGCCAAGAAGGCAGGGCAGGGGCAGATACGCAGTATTTT CASSQEGRAGADTQYF
few TRBJ1-1 NA TRBV5-6 TGTGCCAGCAGCAGGACATTTATGAACACTGAAGCTTTCTTT CASSRTFMNTEAFF
NA TRBJ2-5 TRBD2 TRBV7-9 TGTGCCAGCAGCCAAGTTCCGACTAGCGGGAGGGCCGGAGAGACCCAGTACTTC CASSQVPTSGRAGETQYF
NA TRBJ2-7 NA TRBV4-1 TGCGCCAGCAGCCCCAACCCAGCGGATAGCTCCTACGAGCAGTACTTC CASSPNPADSSYEQYF
NA TRBJ2-2 TRBD1 TRBV2 TGTGCCAGCAGTTCCCAGGGGGCGAACACCGGGGAGCTGTTTTTT CASSSQGANTGELFF
NA TRBJ2-3 NA TRBV19 TGTGCCAGTAGGCCCATCCTGACAGGGACTAAGGCAGATACGCAGTATTTT CASRPILTGTKADTQYF
NA TRBJ1-6 NA TRBV5-4 TGTGCCAGCAGCTACAGGGTTGGGAATTCACCCCTCCACTTT CASSYRVGNSPLHF
NA TRBJ2-3 NA TRBV11-3 TGTGCCAGCAGCTTAGATCGACTGGAGAGGACGCAGTATTTT CASSLDRLERTQYF
NA TRBJ2-3 NA TRBV11-3 TGTGCCAGCAGCCCTCCGTGGACAGATACGCAGTATTTT CASSPPWTDTQYF
NA TRBJ1-2 NA TRBV18 TGTGCCAGCTCAACAGACCTACACGGCTACACCTTC CASSTDLHGYTF
NA TRBJ1-3 NA TRBV27 TGTGCCAGCAGTCGGACGGCCAGAAGCTCTGGAAACACCATATATTTT CASSRTARSSGNTIYF
NA TRBJ1-1 NA TRBV10-3 TGTGCCATCAGTGAGGATGGGGAGATGGGGCGGGAGGACACTGAAGCTTTCTTT CAISEDGEMGREDTEAFF
NA TRBJ1-5 NA TRBV27 TGTGCCAGCAGTTTAAGGGCGGCAGGCAATCAGCCCCAGCATTTT CASSLRAAGNQPQHF
NA TRBJ1-4 NA TRBV15 TGTGCCACCAGCACCTCCCCAGAGGGAAAACTGTTTTTT CATSTSPEGKLFF
NA TRBJ1-2 NA TRBV5-1 TGCGCCAGCAGCGATTCTGAACAGAGGTTGGGGTACTATGGCTACACCTTC CASSDSEQRLGYYGYTF
NA TRBJ2-7 TRBD2 TRBV4-2 TGTGCCAGCAGCCACGGGTCGTCGGCGGGAGATTCCGACGAGCAGTACTTC CASSHGSSAGDSDEQYF
NA TRBJ1-1 NA TRBV6-6 TGTGCCAGCAGCCCCACGGGGAGAAGGATGAACACTGAAGCTTTCTTT CASSPTGRRMNTEAFF
NA TRBJ1-1 NA TRBV25-1 TGTGCCAGCAGTGCTCCGGGGATGTGGGAAGCTTTCTTT CASSAPGMWEAFF
NA TRBJ2-7 NA TRBV27 TGTGCCAGCAGTCCCTCGACTCTTCTGGGCTACGAGCAGTACTTC CASSPSTLLGYEQYF
NA TRBJ2-3 NA TRBV7-2 TGTGCCAGCAGCCCCCGGGCTAGCCGTAGCACAGATACGCAGTATTTT CASSPRASRSTDTQYF
NA TRBJ2-4 TRBD2 TRBV5-4 TGTGCCAGCAGCTTGGTATCGACTAGCGGGGGCCTAGCCAAAAACATTCAGTACTTC CASSLVSTSGGLAKNIQYF
few TRBJ1-1 NA TRBV30 TGTGCCTGGAGTGTTCGGGTGAACACTGAAGCTTTCTTT CAWSVRVNTEAFF
once TRBJ2-3 TRBD2 TRBV5-4 TGTGCCAGCAGGACTAGCGGGGAAGGCACAGATACGCAGTATTTT CASRTSGEGTDTQYF
NA TRBJ2-3 TRBD2 TRBV2 TGTGCCAGCAATCCCATTACTAGCGGGAGGACAGATACGCAGTATTTT CASNPITSGRTDTQYF
NA TRBJ1-6 NA TRBV7-8 TGTGCCAGCAGCCCAGAACGAGGAAGGCGGCATTCACCCCTCCACTTT CASSPERGRRHSPLHF
NA TRBJ1-2 TRBD1 TRBV4-3 TGCGCCAGCAGCCGGGACAGGGAGGGCTATGGCTACACCTTC CASSRDREGYGYTF
NA TRBJ2-1 NA TRBV25-1 TGTGCCAGCAGTGACGGACAGAGAGCCTACAATGAGCAGTTCTTC CASSDGQRAYNEQFF
NA TRBJ2-1 NA TRBV19 TGTGCCAGTAGTACCCAAAGCGGGCTTTATGGGTTCTTC CASSTQSGLYGFF
NA TRBJ1-1 TRBD1 TRBV10-3 TGTGCCATCAGTGATTCCCAGGGGGGAAGTGAAGCTTTCTTT CAISDSQGGSEAFF